This T cell receptor beta chain was identified in a study of Ad26.COV2.S vaccination and SARS-CoV-2 variants. Treatment defined: about 20 received Ad26.COV2.S at low or high dose, single or two shots; about 5 received placebo; per-sample allocation not given. Following the first vaccine or placebo injection, samples were taken on day 63. Only in-frame clones appear in the TCRdb table, and some are missing; sequencing was by immunoSEQ multiplex PCR. The table has around 340,000 clones, around 89% seen once; the top ten hold around 5.3%. As regards this clone: Its antigen is still unknown.

Study-wide points: Placebo recipients had lower spike-specific TCR breadth than vaccine recipients.

In germline, CDR1 is SGDLS, CDR2 YYNGEE. The junction had 7 bases not matched to a gene; V was cut back by 4 bases and J by 1 base. The CDR3 consists of 16 residues. Specimen: peripheral blood, collected in a trial of Ad26.COV2.S vaccine versus placebo. The V call is TRBV9, the J call TRBJ2-3, with 9 positions matching TRBD2. This TCR was sampled from a person between 18 and 59 years old who received the Ad26.COV2.S COVID-19 vaccine or a placebo. The CDR3 here is CASSPIAGDRTDTQYF. The CDR3 DNA is TGTGCCAGCAGCCCGATAGCGGGGGACCGCACAGATACGCAGTATTTT.